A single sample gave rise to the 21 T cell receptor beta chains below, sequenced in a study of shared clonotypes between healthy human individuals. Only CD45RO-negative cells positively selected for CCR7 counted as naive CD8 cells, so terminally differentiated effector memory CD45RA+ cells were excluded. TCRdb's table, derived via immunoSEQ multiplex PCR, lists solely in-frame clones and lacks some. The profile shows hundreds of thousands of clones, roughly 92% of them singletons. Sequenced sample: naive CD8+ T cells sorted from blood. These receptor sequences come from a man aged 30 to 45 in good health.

CDR3 sequence: CAWSDPITSNQPQHF. The CDR3 nucleotides are TGTGCCTGGAGTGACCCCATTACTAGCAATCAGCCCCAGCATTTT. This chain joins TRBV30 and TRBJ1-5, with D uncertain. Germline values: CDR1 GTSNPN, CDR2 SVGIG (reference sequence). V was shortened by 1 base and J by 0 bases, with 10 bases between the two germline ends. The CDR3 has 15 residues. Full variable domain (outside the CDR3, taken from reference TRBV30 and TRBJ1-5): SQTIHQWPATLVQPVGSPLSLECTVEGTSNPNLYWYRQAAGRGLQLLFYSVGIGQISSEVPQNLSASRPQDRQFILSSKKLLLSDSGFYLCAWSDPITSNQPQHFGDGTRLSIL.

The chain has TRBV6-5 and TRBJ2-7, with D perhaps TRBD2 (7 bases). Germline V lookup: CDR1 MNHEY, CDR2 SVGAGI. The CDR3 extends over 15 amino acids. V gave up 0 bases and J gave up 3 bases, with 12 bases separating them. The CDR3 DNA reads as TGTGCCAGCAGTTACTCGGGAGGGACATACTACGAGCAGTACTTC. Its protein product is CASSYSGGTYYEQYF.

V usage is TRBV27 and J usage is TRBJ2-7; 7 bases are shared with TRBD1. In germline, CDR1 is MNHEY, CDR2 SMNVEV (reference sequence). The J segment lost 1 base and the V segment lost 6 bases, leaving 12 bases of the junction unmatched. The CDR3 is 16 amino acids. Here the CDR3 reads CASRPRQGDRSYEQYF. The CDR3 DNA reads TGTGCCAGCAGACCTAGACAGGGCGATCGATCCTACGAGCAGTACTTC.

The CDR3 reads CASSPSSNQETQYF. In DNA form, the CDR3 reads TGTGCCAGCTCACCTTCTTCGAATCAAGAGACCCAGTACTTC. The chain links TRBV18 to TRBJ2-5, with D uncertain. V was trimmed by 3 bases and J by 2 bases, leaving 10 bases between them. The CDR3 is 14 residues long. CDR1 is KGHSH, CDR2 LQKENI, per germline.

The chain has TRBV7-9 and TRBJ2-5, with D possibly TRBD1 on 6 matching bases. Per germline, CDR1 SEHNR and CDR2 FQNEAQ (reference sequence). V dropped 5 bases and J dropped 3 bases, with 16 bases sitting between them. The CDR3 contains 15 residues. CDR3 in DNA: TGTGCCAGCAGCCTCTTAAGGGACACAGAAGAGACCCAGTACTTC. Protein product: CASSLLRDTEETQYF. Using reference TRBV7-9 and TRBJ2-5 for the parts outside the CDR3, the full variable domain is DTGVSQNPRHKITKRGQNVTFRCDPISEHNRLYWYRQTLGQGPEFLTYFQNEAQLEKSRLLSDRFSAERPKGSFSTLEIQRTEQGDSAMYLCASSLLRDTEETQYFGPGTRLLVL.

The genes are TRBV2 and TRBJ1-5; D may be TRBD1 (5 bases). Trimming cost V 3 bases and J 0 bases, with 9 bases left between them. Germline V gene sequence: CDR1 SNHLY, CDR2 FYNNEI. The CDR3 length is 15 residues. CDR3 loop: CASSDGGYSNQPQHF. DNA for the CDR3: TGTGCCAGCAGTGATGGGGGATATAGCAATCAGCCCCAGCATTTT.

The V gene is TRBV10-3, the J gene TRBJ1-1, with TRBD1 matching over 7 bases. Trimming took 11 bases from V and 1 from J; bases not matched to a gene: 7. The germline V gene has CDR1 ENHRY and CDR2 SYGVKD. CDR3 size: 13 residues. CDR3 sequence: CAARDSGNTEAFF. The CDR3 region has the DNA TGTGCCGCAAGGGACAGTGGGAACACTGAAGCTTTCTTT.

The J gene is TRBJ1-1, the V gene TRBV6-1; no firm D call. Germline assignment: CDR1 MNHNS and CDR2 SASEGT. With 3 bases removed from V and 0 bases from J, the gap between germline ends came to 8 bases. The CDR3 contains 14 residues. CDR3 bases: TGTGCCAGCAGTGAGAGGAATATGAACACTGAAGCTTTCTTT. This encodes CASSERNMNTEAFF.

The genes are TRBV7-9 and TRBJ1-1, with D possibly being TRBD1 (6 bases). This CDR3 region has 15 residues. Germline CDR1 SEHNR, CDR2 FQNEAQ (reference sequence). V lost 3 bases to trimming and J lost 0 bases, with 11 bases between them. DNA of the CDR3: TGTGCCAGCAGCTTCCCGGGGGGCTTGAACACTGAAGCTTTCTTT. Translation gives CASSFPGGLNTEAFF.

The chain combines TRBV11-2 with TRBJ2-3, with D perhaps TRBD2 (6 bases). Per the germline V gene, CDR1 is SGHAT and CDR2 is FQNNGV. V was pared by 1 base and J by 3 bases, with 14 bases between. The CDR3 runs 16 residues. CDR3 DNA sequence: TGTGCCAGCAGCTTAGCGGTTCGGGGAGGTACAGATACGCAGTATTTT. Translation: CASSLAVRGGTDTQYF.

DNA of the CDR3: TGTGCCAGCAGTTCGTTAGCTAGCGGGCGGACAGATACGCAGTATTTT. It is translated as CASSSLASGRTDTQYF. The chain recombines TRBV27 with TRBJ2-3; 8 bases match TRBD2. The CDR3 is 16 amino acids. The germline gives CDR1 MNHEY, CDR2 SMNVEV (reference sequence). V was clipped by 4 bases and J by 3 bases; unmatched bases: 9.

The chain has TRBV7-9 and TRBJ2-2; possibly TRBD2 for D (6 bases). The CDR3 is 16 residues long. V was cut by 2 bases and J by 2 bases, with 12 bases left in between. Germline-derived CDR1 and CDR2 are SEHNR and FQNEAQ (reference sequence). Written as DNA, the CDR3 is TGTGCCAGCAGCTTAATGGGTAGCGGAAACACCGGGGAGCTGTTTTTT. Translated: CASSLMGSGNTGELFF.

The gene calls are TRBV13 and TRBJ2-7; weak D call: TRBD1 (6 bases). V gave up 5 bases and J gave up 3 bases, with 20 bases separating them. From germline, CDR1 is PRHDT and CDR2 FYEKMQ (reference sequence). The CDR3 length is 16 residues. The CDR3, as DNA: TGTGCCAGCAGCCCCCCCCACACAGGGCTAAACTACGAGCAGTACTTC. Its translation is CASSPPHTGLNYEQYF.

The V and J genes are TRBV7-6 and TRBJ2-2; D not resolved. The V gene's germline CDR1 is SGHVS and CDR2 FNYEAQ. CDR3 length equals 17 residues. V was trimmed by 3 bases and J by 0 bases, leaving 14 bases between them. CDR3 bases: TGTGCCAGCAGCTTCCCGATCGAATTCGCGAACACCGGGGAGCTGTTTTTT. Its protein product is CASSFPIEFANTGELFF.

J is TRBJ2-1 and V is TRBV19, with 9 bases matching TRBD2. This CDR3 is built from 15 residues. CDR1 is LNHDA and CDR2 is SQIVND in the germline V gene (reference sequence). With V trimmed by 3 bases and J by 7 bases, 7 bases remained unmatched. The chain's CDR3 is CASSMASGIMNEQFF. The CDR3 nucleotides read TGTGCCAGTAGTATGGCTAGCGGGATAATGAATGAGCAGTTCTTC.

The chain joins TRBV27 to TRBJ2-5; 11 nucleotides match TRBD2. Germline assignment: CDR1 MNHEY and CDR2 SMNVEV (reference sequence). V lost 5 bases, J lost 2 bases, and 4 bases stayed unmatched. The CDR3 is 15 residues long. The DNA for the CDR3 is TGTGCCAGCAGTCTAATAGCGGGAGGGCAAGAGACCCAGTACTTC. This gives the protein CASSLIAGGQETQYF.

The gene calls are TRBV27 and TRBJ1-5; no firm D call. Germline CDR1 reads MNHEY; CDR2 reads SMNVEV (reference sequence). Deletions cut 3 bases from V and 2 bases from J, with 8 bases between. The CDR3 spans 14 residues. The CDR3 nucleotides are TGTGCCAGCAGTTTCCGTAGGGGCAATCAGCCCCAGCATTTT. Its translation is CASSFRRGNQPQHF.

The DNA for the CDR3 is TGTGCCAGCAGTTTAGCGGGAGTTTCAGATACGCAGTATTTT. The encoded protein is CASSLAGVSDTQYF. The rearrangement links TRBV27 to TRBJ2-3; 7 positions match TRBD2. Germline V gene lookup returns CDR1 MNHEY and CDR2 SMNVEV (reference sequence). This CDR3 is 14 amino acids long. The J segment lost 4 bases and the V segment lost 2 bases, leaving 3 bases of the junction unmatched.

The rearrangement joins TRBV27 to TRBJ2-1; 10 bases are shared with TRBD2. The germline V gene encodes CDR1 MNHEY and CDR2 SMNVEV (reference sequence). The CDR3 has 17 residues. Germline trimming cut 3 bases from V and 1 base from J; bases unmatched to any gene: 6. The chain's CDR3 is CASSLVAGGESYNEQFF. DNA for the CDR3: TGTGCCAGCAGTTTGGTAGCGGGAGGAGAATCCTACAATGAGCAGTTCTTC.

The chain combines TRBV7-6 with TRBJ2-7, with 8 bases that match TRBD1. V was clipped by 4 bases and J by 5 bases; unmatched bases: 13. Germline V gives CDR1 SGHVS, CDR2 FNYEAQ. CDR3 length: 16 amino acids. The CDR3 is CASSSARGQGRHEQYF. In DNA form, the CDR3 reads TGTGCCAGCAGCTCCGCACGAGGACAGGGTCGCCACGAGCAGTACTTC.

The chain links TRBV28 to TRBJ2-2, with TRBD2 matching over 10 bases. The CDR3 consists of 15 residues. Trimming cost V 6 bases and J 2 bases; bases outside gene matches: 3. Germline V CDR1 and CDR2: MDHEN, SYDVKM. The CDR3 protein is CASRLAGLNTGELFF. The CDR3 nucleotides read TGTGCCAGCAGACTAGCGGGATTAAACACCGGGGAGCTGTTTTTT.